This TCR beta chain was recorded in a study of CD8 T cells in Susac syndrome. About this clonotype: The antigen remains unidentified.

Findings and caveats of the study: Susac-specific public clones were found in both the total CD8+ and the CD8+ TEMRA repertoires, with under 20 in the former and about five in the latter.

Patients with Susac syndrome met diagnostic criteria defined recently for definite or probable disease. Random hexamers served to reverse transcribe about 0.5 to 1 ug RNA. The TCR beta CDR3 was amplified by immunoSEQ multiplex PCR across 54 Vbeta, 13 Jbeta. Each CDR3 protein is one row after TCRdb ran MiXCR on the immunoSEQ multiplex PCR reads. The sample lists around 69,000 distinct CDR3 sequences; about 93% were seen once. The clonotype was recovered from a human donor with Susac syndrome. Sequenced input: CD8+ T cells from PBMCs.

CDR3 nucleotides: TGCAGTGCTAGAGAGGGGACAGGGTTTCAGCCCCAGCATTTT. Protein: CSAREGTGFQPQHF. This chain uses TRBV20-1 with TRBJ1-5; 9 nucleotides align to TRBD1. V gave up 0 bases and J gave up 6 bases; unmatched junction bases: 3. The CDR3 has 14 residues. CDR1 is DFQATT and CDR2 is SNEGSKA in the germline V gene (reference sequence).